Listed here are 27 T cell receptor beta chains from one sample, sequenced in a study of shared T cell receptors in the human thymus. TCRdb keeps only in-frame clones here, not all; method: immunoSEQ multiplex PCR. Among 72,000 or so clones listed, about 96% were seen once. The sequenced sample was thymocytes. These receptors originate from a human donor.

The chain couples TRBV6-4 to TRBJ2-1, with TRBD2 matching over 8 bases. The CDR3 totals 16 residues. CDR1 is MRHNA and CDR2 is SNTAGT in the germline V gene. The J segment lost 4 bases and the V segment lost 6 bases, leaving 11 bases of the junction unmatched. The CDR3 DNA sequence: TGTGCCAGCAGCCGTCGCAGCGGGAGCGATTACAATGAGCAGTTCTTC. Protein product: CASSRRSGSDYNEQFF.

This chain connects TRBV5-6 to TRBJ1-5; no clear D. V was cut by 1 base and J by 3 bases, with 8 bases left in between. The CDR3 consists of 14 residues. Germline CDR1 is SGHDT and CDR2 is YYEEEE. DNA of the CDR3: TGTGCCAGCAGCTTGAGGCACCACAATCAGCCCCAGCATTTT. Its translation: CASSLRHHNQPQHF.

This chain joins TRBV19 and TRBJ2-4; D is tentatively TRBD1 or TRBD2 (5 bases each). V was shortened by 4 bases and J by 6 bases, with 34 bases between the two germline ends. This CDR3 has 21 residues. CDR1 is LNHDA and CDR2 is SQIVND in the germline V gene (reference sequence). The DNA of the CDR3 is TGTGCCAGTAGTACACGACCCGGGACCTCGAAAGACCAAAGACCCTTAAACATTCAGTACTTC. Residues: CASSTRPGTSKDQRPLNIQYF.

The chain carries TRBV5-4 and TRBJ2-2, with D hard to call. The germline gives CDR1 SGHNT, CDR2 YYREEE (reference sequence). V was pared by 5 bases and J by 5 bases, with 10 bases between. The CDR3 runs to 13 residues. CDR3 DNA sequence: TGTGCCAGCAGGCCGGGCAGTACCGGGGAGCTGTTTTTT. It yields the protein CASRPGSTGELFF.

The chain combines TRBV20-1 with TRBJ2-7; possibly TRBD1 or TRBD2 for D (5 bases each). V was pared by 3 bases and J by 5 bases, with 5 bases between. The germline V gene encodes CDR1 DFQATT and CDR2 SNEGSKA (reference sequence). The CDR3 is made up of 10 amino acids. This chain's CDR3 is CSARGHEQYF. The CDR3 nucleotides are TGCAGTGCTAGGGGACACGAGCAGTACTTC.

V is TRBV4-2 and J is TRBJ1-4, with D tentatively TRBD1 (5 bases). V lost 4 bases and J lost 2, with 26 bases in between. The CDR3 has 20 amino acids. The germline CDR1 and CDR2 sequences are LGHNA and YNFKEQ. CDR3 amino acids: CASSRRGFAYQRTTNEKLFF. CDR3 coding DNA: TGTGCCAGCAGCCGGAGGGGTTTCGCTTACCAGCGGACGACTAATGAAAAACTGTTTTTT.

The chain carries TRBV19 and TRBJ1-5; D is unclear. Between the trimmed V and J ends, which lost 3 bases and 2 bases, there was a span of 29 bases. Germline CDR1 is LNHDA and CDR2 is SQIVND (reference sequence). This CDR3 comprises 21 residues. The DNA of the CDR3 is TGTGCCAGTAGTATCTGGAGGATCGGTAGACCTGGCCAATGTGGCAATCAGCCCCAGCATTTT. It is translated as CASSIWRIGRPGQCGNQPQHF.

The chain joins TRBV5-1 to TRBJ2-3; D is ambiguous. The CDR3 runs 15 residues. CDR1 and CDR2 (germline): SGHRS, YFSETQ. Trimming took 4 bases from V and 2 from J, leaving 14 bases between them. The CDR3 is CASSPRFYYTDTQYF. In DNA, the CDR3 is TGCGCCAGCAGCCCCCGGTTTTACTACACAGATACGCAGTATTTT.

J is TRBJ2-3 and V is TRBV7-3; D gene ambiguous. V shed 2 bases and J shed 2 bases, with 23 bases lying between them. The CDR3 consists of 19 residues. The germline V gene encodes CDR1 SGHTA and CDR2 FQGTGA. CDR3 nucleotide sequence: TGTGCCAGCAGCTTACGTTCCTCTTTATCGTCTCGGTCCACAGATACGCAGTATTTT. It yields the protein CASSLRSSLSSRSTDTQYF.

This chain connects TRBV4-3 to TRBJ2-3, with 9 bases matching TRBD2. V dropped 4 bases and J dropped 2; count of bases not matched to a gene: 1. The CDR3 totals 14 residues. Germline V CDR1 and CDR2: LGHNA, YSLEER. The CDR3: CASSPGLATDTQYF. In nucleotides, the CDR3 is TGCGCCAGCAGCCCGGGACTAGCCACAGATACGCAGTATTTT.

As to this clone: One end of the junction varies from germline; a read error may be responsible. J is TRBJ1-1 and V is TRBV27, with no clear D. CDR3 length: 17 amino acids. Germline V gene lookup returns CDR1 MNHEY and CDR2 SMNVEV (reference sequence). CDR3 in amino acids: CAGSLKKTHAMNTEAFF. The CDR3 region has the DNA TGTGCCGGCAGTTTAAAAAAGACCCACGCTATGAACACTGAAGCTTTCTTT.

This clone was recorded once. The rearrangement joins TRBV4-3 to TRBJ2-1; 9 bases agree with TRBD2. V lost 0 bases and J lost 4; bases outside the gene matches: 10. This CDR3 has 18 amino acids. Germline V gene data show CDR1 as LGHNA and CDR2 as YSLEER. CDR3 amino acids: CASSQDGNSSGKYNEQFF. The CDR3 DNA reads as TGCGCCAGCAGCCAAGATGGGAATTCTAGCGGGAAATACAATGAGCAGTTCTTC.

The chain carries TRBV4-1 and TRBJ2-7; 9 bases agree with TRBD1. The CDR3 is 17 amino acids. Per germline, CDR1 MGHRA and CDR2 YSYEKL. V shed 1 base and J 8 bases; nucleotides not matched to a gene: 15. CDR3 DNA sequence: TGCGCCAGCAGCCAAGTGACGTCCGGGACAGGGTCCCGACAGCAGTACTTC. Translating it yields CASSQVTSGTGSRQQYF.

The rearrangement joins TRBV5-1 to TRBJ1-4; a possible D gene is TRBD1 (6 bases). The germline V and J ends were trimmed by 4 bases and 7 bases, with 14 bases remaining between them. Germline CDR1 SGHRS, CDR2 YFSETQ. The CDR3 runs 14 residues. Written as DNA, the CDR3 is TGCGCCAGCAGCCCGGTCAGGGGACGTGAAAAACTGTTTTTT. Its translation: CASSPVRGREKLFF.

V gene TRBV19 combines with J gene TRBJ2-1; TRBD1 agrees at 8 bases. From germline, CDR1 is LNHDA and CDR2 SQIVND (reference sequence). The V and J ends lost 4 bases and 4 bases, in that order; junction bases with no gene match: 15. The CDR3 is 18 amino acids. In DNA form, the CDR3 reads TGTGCCAGTAGTACGCTAATACCGGCAGGGGGCGCTTACAATGAGCAGTTCTTC. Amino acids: CASSTLIPAGGAYNEQFF.

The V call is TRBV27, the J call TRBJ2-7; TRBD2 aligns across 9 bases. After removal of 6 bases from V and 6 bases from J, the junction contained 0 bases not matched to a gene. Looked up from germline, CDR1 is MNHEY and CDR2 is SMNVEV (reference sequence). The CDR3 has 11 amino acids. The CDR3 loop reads CASRREGEQYF. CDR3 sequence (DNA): TGTGCCAGCAGGCGGGAGGGCGAGCAGTACTTC.

CDR3 residues: CASSLGTSLYEQYF. Here the CDR3 DNA reads TGTGCCAGCAGCTTAGGGACTAGCCTCTACGAGCAGTACTTC. V usage is TRBV11-3 and J usage is TRBJ2-7; 8 nucleotides align to TRBD2. Germline assignment: CDR1 SGHNT and CDR2 YENEEA. Trimming at V came to 1 base and at J to 3 bases, leaving 2 bases not matched to a gene. This CDR3 has 14 amino acids.

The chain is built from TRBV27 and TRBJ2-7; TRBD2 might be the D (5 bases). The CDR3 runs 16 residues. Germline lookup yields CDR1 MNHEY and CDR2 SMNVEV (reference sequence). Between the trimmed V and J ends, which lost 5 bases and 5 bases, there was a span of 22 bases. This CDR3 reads CASSPSPWAAVDEQYF. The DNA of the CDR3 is TGTGCCAGCAGTCCTAGCCCCTGGGCGGCAGTCGACGAGCAGTACTTC.

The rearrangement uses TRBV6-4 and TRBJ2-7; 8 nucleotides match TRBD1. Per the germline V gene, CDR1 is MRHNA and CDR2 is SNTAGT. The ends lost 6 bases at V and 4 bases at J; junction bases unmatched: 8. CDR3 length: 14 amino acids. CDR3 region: CASSPRTGSYEQYF. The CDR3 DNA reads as TGTGCCAGCAGCCCTCGGACAGGGTCATACGAGCAGTACTTC.

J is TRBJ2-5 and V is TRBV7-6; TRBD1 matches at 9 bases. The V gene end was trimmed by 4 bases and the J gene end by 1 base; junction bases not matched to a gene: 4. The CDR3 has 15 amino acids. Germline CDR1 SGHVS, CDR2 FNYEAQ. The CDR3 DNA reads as TGTGCCAGCAGCTCGAACAGGGGGCCCCAAGAGACCCAGTACTTC. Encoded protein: CASSSNRGPQETQYF.

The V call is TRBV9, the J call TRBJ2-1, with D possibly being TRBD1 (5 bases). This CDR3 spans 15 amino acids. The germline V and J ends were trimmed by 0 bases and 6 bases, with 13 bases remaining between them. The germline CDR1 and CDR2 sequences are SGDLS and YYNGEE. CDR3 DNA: TGTGCCAGCAGCGTAGAGGGGTTATTGGGCAATGAGCAGTTCTTC. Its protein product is CASSVEGLLGNEQFF.

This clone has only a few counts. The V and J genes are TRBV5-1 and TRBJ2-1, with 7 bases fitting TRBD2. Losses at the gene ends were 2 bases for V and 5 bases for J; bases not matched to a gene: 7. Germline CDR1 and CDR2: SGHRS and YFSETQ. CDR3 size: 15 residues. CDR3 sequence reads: CASSFPGLSNNEQFF. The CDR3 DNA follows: TGCGCCAGCAGCTTCCCGGGACTATCCAACAATGAGCAGTTCTTC.

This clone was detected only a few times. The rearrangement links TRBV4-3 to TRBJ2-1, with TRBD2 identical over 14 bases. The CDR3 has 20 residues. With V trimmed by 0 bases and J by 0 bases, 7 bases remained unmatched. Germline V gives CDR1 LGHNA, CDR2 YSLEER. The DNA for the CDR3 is TGCGCCAGCAGCCAAGACTGGACTAGCGGGGGGCCTAACTCCTACAATGAGCAGTTCTTC. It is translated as CASSQDWTSGGPNSYNEQFF.

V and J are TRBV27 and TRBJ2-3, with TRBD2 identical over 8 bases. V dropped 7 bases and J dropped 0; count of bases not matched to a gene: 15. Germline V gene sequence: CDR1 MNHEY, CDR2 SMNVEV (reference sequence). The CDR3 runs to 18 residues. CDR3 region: CASIILEEGTRSTDTQYF. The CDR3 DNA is TGTGCCAGCATTATATTAGAGGAGGGGACTAGGAGCACAGATACGCAGTATTTT.

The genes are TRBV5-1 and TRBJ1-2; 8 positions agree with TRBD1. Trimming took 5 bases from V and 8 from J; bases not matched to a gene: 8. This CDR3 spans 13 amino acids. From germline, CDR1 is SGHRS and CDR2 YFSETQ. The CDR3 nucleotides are TGCGCCAGCAGTTTCGGACAGGGAGGCGGCTACACCTTC. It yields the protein CASSFGQGGGYTF.

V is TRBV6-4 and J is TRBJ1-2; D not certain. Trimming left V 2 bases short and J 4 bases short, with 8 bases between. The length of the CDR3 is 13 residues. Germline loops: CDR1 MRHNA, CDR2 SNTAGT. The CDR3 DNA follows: TGTGCCAGCAGTGACGCGGGCGGCTATGGCTACACCTTC. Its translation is CASSDAGGYGYTF.

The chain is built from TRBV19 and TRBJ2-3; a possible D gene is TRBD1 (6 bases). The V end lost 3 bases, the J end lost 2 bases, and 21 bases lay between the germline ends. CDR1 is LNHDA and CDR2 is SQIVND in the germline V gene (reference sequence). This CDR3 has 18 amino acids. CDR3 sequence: CASSIKVGTTYFTDTQYF. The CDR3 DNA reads TGTGCCAGTAGTATTAAAGTCGGGACAACCTACTTCACAGATACGCAGTATTTT.